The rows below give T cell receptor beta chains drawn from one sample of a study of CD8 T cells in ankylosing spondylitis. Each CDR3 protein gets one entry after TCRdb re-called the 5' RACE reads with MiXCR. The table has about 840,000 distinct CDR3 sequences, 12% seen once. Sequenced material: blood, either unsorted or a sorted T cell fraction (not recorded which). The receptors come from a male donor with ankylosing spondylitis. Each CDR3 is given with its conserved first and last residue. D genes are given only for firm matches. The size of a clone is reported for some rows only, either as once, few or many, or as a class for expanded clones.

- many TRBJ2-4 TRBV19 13 CASSIGGVDIQYF TGTGCCAGTAGTATTGGAGGGGTGGACATTCAGTACTTC
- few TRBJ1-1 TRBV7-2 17 CASSLPRDKGQSTEAFF TGTGCCAGCAGCTTACCGCGAGACAAGGGCCAGAGCACTGAAGCTTTCTTT
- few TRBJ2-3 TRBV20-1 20 CSARILTGTQGLQITDTQYF TGCAGTGCTAGAATTCTTACCGGGACACAAGGTCTACAGATCACAGATACGCAGTATTTT
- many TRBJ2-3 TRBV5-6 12 CASSSVVDTQYF TGTGCCAGCAGCTCTGTAGTAGATACGCAGTATTTT
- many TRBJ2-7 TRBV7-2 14 CASSKDGPVYEQYF TGTGCCAGCAGCAAGGACGGGCCAGTCTACGAGCAGTACTTC
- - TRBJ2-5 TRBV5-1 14 CASSLDPGLETQYF TGCGCCAGCAGCTTGGATCCGGGGCTCGAGACCCAGTACTTC
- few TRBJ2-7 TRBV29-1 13 CSVTGTDSYEQYF TGCAGCGTGACCGGGACCGACTCCTACGAGCAGTACTTC
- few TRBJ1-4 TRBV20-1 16 CSARGGGAGLGEKLFF TGCAGTGCTAGAGGTGGCGGGGCGGGATTGGGTGAAAAACTGTTTTTT
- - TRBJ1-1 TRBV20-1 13 CSAGGGSATEAFF TGCAGTGCTGGGGGGGGCAGTGCTACTGAAGCTTTCTTT
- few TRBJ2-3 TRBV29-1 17 CSVKGSPGARNTDTQYF TGCAGCGTTAAGGGTTCGCCCGGGGCGCGTAACACAGATACGCAGTATTTT
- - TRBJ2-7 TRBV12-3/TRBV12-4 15 CASSFLEGASYEQYF TGTGCCAGCAGTTTTCTGGAAGGGGCCAGCTACGAGCAGTACTTC
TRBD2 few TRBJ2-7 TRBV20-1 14 CSARAGTSGFRQYF TGCAGTGCTAGAGCCGGGACTAGTGGCTTTCGGCAGTACTTC
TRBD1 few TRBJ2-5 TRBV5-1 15 CASSSGTGSFETQYF TGCGCCAGCAGCTCCGGGACAGGGTCGTTTGAGACCCAGTACTTC
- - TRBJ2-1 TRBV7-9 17 CASRFRGGGRSYNEQFF TGTGCCAGCAGATTCCGAGGGGGAGGGAGGTCCTACAATGAGCAGTTCTTC
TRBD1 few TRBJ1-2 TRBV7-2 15 CASSPNQGGVGGYTF TGTGCCAGCAGCCCTAATCAGGGGGGCGTCGGTGGCTACACCTTC
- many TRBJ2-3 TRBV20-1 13 CSAGGGFTDTQYF TGCAGTGCTGGAGGGGGATTTACAGATACGCAGTATTTT
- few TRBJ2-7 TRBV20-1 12 CSALADAYEQYF TGCAGTGCCTTAGCGGATGCCTACGAGCAGTACTTC
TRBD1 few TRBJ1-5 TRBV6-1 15 CASRRDQGGNQPQHF TGTGCCAGCAGAAGGGACCAGGGGGGCAATCAGCCCCAGCATTTT
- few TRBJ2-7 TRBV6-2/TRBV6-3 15 CASSYGGTGAWKQYF TGTGCCAGCAGTTACGGGGGGACCGGGGCATGGAAGCAGTACTTC
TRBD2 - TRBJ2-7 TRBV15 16 CATSRDKAGGLYEQYF TGTGCCACCAGCAGAGATAAAGCGGGGGGACTCTACGAGCAGTACTTC
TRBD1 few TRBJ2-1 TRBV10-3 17 CAISDDRGRGSYNEQFF TGTGCCATCAGTGACGACAGGGGGCGCGGGTCCTACAATGAGCAGTTCTTC
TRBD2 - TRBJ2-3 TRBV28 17 CASSLELAGFSTDTQYF TGTGCCAGCAGTTTAGAGCTAGCGGGATTTAGCACAGATACGCAGTATTTT
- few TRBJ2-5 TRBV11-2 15 CASSLGSRRQETQYF TGTGCCAGCAGCTTGGGCAGTAGGAGGCAAGAGACCCAGTACTTC
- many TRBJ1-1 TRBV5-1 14 CASRPRQTNTEAFF TGCGCCAGCAGACCTAGACAGACGAACACTGAAGCTTTCTTT
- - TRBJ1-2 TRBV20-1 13 CSASSRMSYGYTF TGCAGTGCTAGTTCTCGGATGAGTTATGGCTACACCTTC
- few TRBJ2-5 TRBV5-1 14 CASSVYGTQETQYF TGCGCCAGCAGCGTCTATGGAACGCAAGAGACCCAGTACTTC
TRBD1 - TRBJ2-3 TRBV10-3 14 CAINRGSGTDTQYF TGTGCCATAAACAGGGGGTCTGGCACAGATACGCAGTATTTT
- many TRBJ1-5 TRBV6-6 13 CASSYQGNQPQHF TGTGCCAGCAGTTACCAGGGTAATCAGCCCCAGCATTTT
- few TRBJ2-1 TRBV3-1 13 CASSQVRYNEQFF TGTGCCAGCAGCCAAGTCCGGTACAATGAGCAGTTCTTC
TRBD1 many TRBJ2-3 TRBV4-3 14 CASSQDRATDTQYF TGTGCCAGCAGCCAGGACAGGGCGACAGATACGCAGTATTTT
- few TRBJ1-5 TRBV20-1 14 CSASKSDSNQPQHF TGCAGTGCTAGTAAGTCGGATAGCAATCAGCCCCAGCATTTT
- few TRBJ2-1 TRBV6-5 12 CASAQLYNEQFF TGTGCCAGCGCTCAACTCTATAATGAGCAGTTCTTC
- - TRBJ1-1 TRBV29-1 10 CSSPESEAFF TGCAGCTCCCCCGAATCGGAGGCTTTCTTT
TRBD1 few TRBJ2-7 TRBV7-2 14 CASSDRQGSYEQYF TGTGCCAGCAGCGACAGACAGGGTTCCTACGAGCAGTACTTC
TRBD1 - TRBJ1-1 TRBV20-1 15 CSARDLDRGLVEAFF TGCAGTGCTAGAGATCTTGACAGGGGCCTCGTTGAAGCTTTCTTT
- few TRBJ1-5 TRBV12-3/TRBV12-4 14 CASRPDSRNQPQHF TGTGCCAGCAGACCGGACAGCCGCAATCAGCCCCAGCATTTT
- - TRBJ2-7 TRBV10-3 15 CAISRYGASSYEQYF TGTGCCATCAGTCGGTACGGGGCTTCCTCCTACGAGCAGTACTTC
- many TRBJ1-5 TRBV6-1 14 CASDQHLGFQPQHF TGTGCCAGCGATCAACATTTGGGGTTCCAGCCCCAGCATTTT
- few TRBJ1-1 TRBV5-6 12 CASSIDLAEAFF TGTGCCAGCAGCATAGACCTCGCTGAAGCTTTCTTT